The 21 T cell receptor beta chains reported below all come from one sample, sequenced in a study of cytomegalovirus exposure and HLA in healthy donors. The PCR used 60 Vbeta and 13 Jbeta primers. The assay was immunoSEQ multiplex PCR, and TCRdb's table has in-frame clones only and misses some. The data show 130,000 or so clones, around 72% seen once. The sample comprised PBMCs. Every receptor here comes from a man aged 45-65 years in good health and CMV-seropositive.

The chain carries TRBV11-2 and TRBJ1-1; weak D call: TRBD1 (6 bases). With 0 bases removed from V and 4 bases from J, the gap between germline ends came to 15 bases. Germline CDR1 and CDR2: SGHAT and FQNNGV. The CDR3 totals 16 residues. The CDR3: CASSLDRTATSTEAFF. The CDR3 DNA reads TGTGCCAGCAGCTTAGATCGGACAGCTACTTCCACTGAAGCTTTCTTT.

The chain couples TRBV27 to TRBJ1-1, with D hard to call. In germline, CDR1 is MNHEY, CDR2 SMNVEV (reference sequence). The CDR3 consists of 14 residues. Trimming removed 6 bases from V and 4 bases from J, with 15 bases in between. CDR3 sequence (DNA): TGTGCCAGCAGCCGTGGATCCGGGAGCACTGAAGCTTTCTTT. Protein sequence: CASSRGSGSTEAFF.

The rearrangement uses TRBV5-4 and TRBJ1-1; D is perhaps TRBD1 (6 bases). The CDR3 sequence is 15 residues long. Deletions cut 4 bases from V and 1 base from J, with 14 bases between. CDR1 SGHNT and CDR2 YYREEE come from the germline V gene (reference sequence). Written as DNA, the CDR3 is TGTGCCAGCAGCACAGGGAGACAGGCGAACACTGAAGCTTTCTTT. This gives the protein CASSTGRQANTEAFF.

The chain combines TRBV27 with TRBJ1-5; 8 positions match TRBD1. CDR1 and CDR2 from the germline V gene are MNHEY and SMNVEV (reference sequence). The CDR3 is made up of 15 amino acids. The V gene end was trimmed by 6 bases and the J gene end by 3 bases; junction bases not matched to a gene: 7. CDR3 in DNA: TGTGCCAGCAGAATTCAACAGGGGGACAATCAGCCCCAGCATTTT. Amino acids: CASRIQQGDNQPQHF.

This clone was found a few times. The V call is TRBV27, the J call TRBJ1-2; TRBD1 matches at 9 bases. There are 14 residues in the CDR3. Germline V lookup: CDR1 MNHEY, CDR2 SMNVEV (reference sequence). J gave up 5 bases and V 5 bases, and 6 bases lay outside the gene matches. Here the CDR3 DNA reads TGTGCCAGCAGTCCGGGACAGGGTGTTTATGGCTACACCTTC. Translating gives CASSPGQGVYGYTF.

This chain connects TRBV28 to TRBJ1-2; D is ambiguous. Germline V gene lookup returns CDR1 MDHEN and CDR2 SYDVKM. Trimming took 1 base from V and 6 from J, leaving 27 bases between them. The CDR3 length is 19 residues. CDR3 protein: CASSLLGRAIANSAHGYTF. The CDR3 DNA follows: TGTGCCAGCAGTTTATTAGGTCGCGCTATAGCCAACTCGGCCCATGGCTACACCTTC.

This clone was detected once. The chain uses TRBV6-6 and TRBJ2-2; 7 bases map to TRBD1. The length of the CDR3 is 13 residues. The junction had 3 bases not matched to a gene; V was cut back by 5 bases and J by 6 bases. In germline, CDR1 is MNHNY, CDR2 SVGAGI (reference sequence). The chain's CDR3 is CASSTTGAGELFF. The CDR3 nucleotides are TGTGCCAGCAGTACAACAGGGGCCGGGGAGCTGTTTTTT.

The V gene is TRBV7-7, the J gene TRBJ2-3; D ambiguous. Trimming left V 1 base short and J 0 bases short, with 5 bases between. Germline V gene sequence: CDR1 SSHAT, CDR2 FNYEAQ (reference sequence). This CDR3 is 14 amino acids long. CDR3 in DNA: TGTGCCAGCAGCTTAGGCCTAAGCACAGATACGCAGTATTTT. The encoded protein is CASSLGLSTDTQYF.

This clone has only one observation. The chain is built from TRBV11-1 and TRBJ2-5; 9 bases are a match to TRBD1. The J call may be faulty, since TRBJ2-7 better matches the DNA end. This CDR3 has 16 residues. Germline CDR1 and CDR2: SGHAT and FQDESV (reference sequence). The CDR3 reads CASSHGTGLRSYEQYF. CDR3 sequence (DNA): TGTGCCAGCAGCCACGGGACAGGGCTCCGCTCCTACGAGCAGTACTTC.

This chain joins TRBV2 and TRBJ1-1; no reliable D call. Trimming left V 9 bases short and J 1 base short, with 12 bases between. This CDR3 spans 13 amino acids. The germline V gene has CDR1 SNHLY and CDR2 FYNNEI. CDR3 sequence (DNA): TGTGCCAGGACCAGGCTCCCGAACACTGAAGCTTTCTTT. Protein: CARTRLPNTEAFF.

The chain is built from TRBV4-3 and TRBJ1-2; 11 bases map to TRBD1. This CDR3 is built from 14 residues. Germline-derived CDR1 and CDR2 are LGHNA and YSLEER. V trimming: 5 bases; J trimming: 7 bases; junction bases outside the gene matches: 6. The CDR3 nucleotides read TGCGCCAGCAGCACCCCCGGGACAGGGGGTGGCTACACCTTC. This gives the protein CASSTPGTGGGYTF.

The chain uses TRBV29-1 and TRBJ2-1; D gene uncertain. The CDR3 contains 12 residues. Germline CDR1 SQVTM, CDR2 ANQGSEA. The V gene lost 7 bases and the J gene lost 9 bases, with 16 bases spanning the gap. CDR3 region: CSAQVARGEQFF. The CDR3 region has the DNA TGCAGCGCCCAAGTCGCTAGAGGTGAGCAGTTCTTC.

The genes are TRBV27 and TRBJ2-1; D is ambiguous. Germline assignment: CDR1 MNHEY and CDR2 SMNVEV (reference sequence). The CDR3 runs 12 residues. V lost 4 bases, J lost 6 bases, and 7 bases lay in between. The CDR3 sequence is CASSSLSNEQFF. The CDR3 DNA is TGTGCCAGCAGTTCCTTGAGCAATGAGCAGTTCTTC.

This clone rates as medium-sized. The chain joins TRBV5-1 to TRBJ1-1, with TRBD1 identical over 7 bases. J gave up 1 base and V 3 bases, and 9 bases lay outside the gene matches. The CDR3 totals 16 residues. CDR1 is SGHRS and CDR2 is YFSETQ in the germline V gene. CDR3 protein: CASSYRQGGGNTEAFF. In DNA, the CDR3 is TGCGCCAGCAGCTACCGACAGGGTGGAGGGAACACTGAAGCTTTCTTT.

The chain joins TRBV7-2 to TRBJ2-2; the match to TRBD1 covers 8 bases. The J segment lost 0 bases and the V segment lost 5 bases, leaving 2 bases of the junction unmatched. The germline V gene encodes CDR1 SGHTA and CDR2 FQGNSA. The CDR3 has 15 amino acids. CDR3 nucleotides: TGTGCCAGCAGCGTACAGGGGGCGAACACCGGGGAGCTGTTTTTT. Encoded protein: CASSVQGANTGELFF.

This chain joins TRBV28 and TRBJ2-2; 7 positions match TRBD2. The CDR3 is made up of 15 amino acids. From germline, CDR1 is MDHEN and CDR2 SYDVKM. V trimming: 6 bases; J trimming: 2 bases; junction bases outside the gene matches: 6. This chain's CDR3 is CASRILALNTGELFF. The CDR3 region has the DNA TGTGCCAGCAGGATACTAGCGTTAAACACCGGGGAGCTGTTTTTT.

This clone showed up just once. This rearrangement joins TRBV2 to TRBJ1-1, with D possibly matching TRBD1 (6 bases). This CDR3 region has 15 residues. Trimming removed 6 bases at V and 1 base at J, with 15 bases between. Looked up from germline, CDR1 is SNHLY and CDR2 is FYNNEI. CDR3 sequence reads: CASRVRQEPNTEAFF. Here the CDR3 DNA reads TGTGCCAGCAGGGTCCGACAGGAGCCGAACACTGAAGCTTTCTTT.

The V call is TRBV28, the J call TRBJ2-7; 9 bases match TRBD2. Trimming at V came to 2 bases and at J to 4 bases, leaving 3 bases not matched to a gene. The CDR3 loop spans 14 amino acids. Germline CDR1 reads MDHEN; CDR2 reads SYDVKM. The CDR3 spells CASSLLAGKYEQYF. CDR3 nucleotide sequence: TGTGCCAGCAGTTTACTAGCGGGAAAGTACGAGCAGTACTTC. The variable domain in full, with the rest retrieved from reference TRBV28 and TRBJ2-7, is DVKVTQSSRYLVKRTGEKVFLECVQDMDHENMFWYRQDPGLGLRLIYFSYDVKMKEKGDIPEGYSVSREKKERFSLILESASTNQTSMYLCASSLLAGKYEQYFGPGTRLTVT.

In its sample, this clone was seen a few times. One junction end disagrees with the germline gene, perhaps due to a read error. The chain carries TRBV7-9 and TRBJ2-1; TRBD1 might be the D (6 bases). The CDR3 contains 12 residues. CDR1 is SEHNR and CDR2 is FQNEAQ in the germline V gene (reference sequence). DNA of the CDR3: TGTTCCAGCAGCCGACAGGAGCCAGTACACTTCTTC. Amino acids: CSSSRQEPVHFF.

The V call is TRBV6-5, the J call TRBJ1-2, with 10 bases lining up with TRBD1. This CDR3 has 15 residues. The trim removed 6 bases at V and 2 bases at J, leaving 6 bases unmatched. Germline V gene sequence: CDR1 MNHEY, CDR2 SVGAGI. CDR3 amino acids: CASRSGQGGNYGYTF. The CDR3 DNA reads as TGTGCCAGCAGATCCGGACAGGGGGGGAACTATGGCTACACCTTC.

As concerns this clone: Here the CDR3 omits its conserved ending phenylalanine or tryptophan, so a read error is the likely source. The CDR3 DNA reads as TGCAGCGTTATGGGACTAGCGGGAGTCGAGCAGTACCTC. As protein: CSVMGLAGVEQYL. The gene calls are TRBV29-1 and TRBJ2-7; 14 bases align to TRBD2. V lost 5 bases to trimming and J lost 6 bases; unmatched junction nucleotides: 3. Germline CDR1 is SQVTM and CDR2 is ANQGSEA. This CDR3 has 13 amino acids.